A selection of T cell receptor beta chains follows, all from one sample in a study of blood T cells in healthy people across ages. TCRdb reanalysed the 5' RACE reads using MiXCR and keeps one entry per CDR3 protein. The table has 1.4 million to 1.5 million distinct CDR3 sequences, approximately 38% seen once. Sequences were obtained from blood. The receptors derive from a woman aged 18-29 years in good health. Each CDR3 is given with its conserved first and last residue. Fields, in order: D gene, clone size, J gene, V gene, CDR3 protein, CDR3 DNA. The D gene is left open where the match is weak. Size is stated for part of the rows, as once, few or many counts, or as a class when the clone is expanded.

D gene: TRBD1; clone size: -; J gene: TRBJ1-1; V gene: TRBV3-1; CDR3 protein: CASSRRPGQGGTEAFF; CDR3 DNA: TGTGCCAGCAGCCGACGACCGGGACAGGGCGGCACTGAAGCTTTCTTT
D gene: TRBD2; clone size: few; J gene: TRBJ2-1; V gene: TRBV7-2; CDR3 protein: CASSSLTGGREQFF; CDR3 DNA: TGTGCCAGCAGCTCTCTGACGGGGGGGCGCGAGCAGTTCTTC
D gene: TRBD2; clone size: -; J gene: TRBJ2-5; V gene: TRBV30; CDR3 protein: CAWGLAGGQETQYF; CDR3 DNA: TGTGCCTGGGGACTAGCGGGAGGCCAAGAGACCCAGTACTTC
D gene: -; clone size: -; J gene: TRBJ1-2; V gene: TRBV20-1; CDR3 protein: CSASNYQGYGYTF; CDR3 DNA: TGCAGTGCTAGCAACTACCAAGGCTATGGCTACACCTTC
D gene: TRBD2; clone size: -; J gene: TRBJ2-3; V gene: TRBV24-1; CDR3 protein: CATSDQGLAGEVGTQYF; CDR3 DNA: TGTGCCACCAGTGACCAGGGACTAGCGGGGGAGGTTGGTACGCAGTATTTT
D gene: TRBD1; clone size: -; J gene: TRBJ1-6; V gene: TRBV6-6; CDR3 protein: CASSGGQGASPLHF; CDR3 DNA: TGTGCCAGCAGTGGGGGACAGGGGGCTTCACCCCTCCACTTT
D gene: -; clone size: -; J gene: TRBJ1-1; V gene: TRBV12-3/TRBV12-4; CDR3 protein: CASSASDLPMNTEAFF; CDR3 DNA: TGTGCCAGCAGTGCATCGGACCTGCCTATGAACACTGAAGCTTTCTTT
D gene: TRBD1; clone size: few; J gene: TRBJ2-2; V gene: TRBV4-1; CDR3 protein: CASSQKSLRDSTGELFF; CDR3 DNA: TGCGCCAGCAGCCAAAAAAGCCTCCGGGACAGCACCGGGGAGCTGTTTTTT
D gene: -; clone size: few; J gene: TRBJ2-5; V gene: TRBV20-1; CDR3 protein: CSARAGIETQYF; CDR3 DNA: TGCAGTGCTAGAGCCGGGATAGAGACCCAGTACTTC
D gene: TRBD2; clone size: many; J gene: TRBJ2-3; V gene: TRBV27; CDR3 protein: CASSLLGGGTDTQYF; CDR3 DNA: TGTGCCAGCAGTCTCTTAGGCGGGGGGACAGATACGCAGTATTTT
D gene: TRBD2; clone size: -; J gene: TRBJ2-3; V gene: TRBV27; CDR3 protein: CASSFASGGPTLDTQYF; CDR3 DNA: TGTGCCAGCAGTTTTGCTAGCGGGGGCCCAACATTGGATACGCAGTATTTT
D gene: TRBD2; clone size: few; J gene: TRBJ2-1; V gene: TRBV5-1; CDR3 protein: CASSLLAGEAYNEQFF; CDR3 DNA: TGCGCCAGCAGCTTGTTGGCGGGGGAGGCTTACAATGAGCAGTTCTTC
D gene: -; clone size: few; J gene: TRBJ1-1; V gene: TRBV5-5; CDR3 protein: CASSATGVVNTEAFF; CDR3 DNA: TGTGCCAGCTCAGCCACGGGGGTGGTGAACACTGAAGCTTTCTTT
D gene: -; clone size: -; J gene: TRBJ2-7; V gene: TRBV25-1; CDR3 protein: CASSWQGPYEQYF; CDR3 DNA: TGTGCCAGCAGTTGGCAGGGGCCATACGAGCAGTACTTC
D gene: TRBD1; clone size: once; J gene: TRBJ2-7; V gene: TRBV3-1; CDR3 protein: CASSHPGTGSNEQYF; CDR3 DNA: TGTGCCAGCAGCCATCCCGGGACAGGGTCCAATGAGCAGTACTTC
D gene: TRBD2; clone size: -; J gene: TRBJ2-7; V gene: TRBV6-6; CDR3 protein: CASSYSREGSCEQYF; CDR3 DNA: TGTGCCAGCAGTTACTCGCGGGAGGGATCCTGCGAGCAGTACTTC
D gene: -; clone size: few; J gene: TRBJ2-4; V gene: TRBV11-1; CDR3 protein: CASRDTGSKNIQYF; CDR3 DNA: TGTGCCAGCAGGGACACAGGATCCAAAAACATTCAGTACTTC
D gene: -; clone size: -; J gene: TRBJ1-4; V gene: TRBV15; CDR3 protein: CATSREDRFYRVATNEKLFF; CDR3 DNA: TGTGCCACCAGCAGAGAGGATAGGTTCTACAGAGTTGCAACTAATGAAAAACTGTTTTTT
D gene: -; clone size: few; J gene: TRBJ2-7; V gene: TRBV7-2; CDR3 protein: CASSLAAGGNRGYEQYF; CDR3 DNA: TGTGCCAGCAGCTTAGCGGCAGGGGGGAATCGAGGCTACGAGCAGTACTTC
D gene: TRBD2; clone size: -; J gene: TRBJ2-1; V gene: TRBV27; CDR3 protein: CAGSLSGGNEQFF; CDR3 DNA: TGTGCCGGCAGTTTATCGGGGGGCAATGAGCAGTTCTTC
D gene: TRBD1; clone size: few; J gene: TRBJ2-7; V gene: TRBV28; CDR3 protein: CASSLTGVDEQYF; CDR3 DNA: TGTGCCAGCAGTCTGACAGGGGTGGACGAGCAGTACTTC
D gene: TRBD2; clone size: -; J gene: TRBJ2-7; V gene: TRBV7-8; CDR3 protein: CASSPSRLAGTEQYF; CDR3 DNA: TGTGCCAGCAGCCCCTCCCGACTAGCGGGGACCGAGCAGTACTTC
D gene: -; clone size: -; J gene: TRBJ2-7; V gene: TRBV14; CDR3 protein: CASSPLGGLDSYEQYF; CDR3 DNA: TGTGCCAGCAGCCCATTAGGAGGGCTGGACTCCTACGAGCAGTACTTC
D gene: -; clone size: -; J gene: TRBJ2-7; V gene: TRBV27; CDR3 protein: CASSYHPGVRTYEQYF; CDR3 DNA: TGTGCCAGCAGCTACCATCCGGGGGTCCGCACCTACGAGCAGTACTTC
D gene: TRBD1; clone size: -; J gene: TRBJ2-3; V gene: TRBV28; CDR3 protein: CASSPDRGQFDTQYF; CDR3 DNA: TGTGCCAGCAGTCCAGACAGGGGGCAATTCGATACGCAGTATTTT
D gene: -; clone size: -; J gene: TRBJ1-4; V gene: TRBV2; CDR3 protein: CASGIMGTNEKLFF; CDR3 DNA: TGTGCCAGCGGGATAATGGGGACTAATGAAAAACTGTTTTTT
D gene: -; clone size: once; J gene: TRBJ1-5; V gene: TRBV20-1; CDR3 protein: CSARATVYSNQPQHF; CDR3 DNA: TGCAGTGCTAGAGCGACAGTCTATAGCAATCAGCCCCAGCATTTT
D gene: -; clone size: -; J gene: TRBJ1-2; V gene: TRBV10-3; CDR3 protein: CAARRLQEAYGYTF; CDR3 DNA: TGTGCCGCCAGAAGGCTACAGGAGGCCTATGGCTACACCTTC
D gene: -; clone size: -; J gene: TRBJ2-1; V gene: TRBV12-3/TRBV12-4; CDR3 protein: CAIDARGPHNEQFF; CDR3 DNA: TGTGCCATCGACGCTCGAGGGCCCCACAATGAGCAGTTCTTC
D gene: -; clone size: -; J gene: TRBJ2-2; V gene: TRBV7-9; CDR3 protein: CASSKSGPNTGELFF; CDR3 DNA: TGTGCCAGCAGTAAGTCCGGGCCCAACACCGGGGAGCTGTTTTTT
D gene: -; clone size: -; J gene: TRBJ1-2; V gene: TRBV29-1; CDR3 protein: CSVGTFLYGYTF; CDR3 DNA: TGCAGCGTGGGAACCTTCCTCTATGGCTACACCTTC
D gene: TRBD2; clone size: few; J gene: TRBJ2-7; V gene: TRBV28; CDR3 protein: CASRTSGSYSYEQYF; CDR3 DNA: TGTGCCAGCAGAACTAGCGGGAGTTATTCCTACGAGCAGTACTTC
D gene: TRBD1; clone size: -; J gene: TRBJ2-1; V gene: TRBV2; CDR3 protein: CASRDRSTGGNEQFF; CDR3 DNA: TGTGCCAGCAGAGATCGGTCGACAGGGGGCAATGAGCAGTTCTTC
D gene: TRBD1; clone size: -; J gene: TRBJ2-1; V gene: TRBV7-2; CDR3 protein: CASSPNSGTEAYNEQFF; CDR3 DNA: TGTGCCAGCAGCCCAAACTCAGGGACAGAGGCTTACAATGAGCAGTTCTTC
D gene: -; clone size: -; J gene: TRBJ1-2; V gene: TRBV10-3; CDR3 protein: CAISDGVGNYGYTF; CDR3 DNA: TGTGCCATCAGTGACGGGGTGGGTAACTATGGCTACACCTTC
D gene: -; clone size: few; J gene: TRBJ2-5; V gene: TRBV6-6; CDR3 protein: CASSRVYQETQYF; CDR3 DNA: TGTGCCAGCAGCCGGGTGTACCAAGAGACCCAGTACTTC
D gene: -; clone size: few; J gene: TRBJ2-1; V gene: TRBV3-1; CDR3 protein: CASSYPGLYNEQFF; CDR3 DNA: TGTGCCAGCAGCTACCCGGGACTTTACAATGAGCAGTTCTTC
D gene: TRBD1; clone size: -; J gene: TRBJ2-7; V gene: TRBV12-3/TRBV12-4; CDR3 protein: CASRRTGGGSYEQYF; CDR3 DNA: TGTGCCAGCAGACGGACAGGTGGGGGTTCCTACGAGCAGTACTTC
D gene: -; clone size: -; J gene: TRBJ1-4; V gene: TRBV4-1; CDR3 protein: CASSQVFEGSNEKLFF; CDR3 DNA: TGCGCCAGCAGCCAAGTGTTTGAAGGAAGTAATGAAAAACTGTTTTTT
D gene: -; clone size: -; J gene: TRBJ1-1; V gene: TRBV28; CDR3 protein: CASSLFGSTVGTKAFF; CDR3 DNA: TGTGCCAGCAGTTTATTCGGAAGTACAGTGGGAACGAAAGCTTTCTTT
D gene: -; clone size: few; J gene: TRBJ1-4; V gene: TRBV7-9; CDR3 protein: CASSSLRSTNEKLFF; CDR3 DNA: TGTGCCAGCAGCTCCCTGCGCAGCACTAATGAAAAACTGTTTTTT
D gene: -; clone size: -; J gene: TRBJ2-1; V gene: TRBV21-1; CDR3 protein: CASSKARDRDGTEQFF; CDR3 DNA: TGTGCCAGCAGCAAAGCGCGGGACAGGGATGGAACTGAGCAGTTCTTC
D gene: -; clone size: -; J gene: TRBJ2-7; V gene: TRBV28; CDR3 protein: CASRVGQLYEQYF; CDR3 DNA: TGTGCCAGCAGGGTAGGACAGCTATACGAGCAGTACTTC
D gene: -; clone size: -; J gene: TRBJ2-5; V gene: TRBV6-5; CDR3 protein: CASSYSGWGAETQYF; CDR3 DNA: TGTGCCAGCAGTTACTCCGGGTGGGGTGCGGAGACCCAGTACTTC
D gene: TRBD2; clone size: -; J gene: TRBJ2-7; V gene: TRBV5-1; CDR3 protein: CASSSTGTSGRPSYNEQYF; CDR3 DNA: TGCGCCAGCAGCTCAACCGGGACTAGCGGGAGGCCCTCCTACAATGAGCAGTACTTC
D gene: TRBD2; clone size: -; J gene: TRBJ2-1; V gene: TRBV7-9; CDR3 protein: CASSSRLAGSSYNEQFF; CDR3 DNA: TGTGCCAGCAGCTCCCGACTAGCGGGGAGCTCCTACAATGAGCAGTTCTTC
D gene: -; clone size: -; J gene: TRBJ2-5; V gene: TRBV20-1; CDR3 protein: CSAGPLGAWETQYF; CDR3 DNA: TGCAGTGCCGGCCCTTTGGGGGCTTGGGAGACCCAGTACTTC
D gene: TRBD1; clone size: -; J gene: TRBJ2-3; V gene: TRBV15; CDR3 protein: CATSGGQGFWKDTQYF; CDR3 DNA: TGTGCCACCAGCGGGGGACAGGGATTTTGGAAAGATACGCAGTATTTT
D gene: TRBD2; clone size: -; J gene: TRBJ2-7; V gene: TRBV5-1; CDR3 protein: CASSLITTSGPYEQYF; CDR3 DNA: TGCGCCAGCAGCCTAATTACGACTAGCGGACCCTACGAGCAGTACTTC
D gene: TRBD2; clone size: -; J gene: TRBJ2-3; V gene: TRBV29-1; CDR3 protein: CSVEAPGGGDTQYF; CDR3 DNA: TGCAGCGTTGAAGCCCCCGGGGGGGGAGATACGCAGTATTTT
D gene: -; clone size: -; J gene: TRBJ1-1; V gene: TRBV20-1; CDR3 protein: CSALNDPGVSNTEAFF; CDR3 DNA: TGCAGTGCCTTAAACGACCCGGGGGTCTCGAACACTGAAGCTTTCTTT
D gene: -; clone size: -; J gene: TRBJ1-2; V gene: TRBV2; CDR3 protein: CASAPRNYGYTF; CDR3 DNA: TGTGCCAGCGCTCCACGTAACTATGGCTACACCTTC
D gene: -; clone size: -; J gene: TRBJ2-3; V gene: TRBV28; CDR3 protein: CASTIPTRGDENTQYF; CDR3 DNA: TGTGCCAGCACTATCCCGACTAGGGGGGACGAGAATACGCAGTATTTT
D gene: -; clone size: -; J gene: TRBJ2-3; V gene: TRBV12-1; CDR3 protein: CASSFGGPKVDAQGTQYF; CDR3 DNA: TGTGCCAGCAGCTTTGGGGGACCTAAAGTAGACGCACAGGGTACGCAGTATTTT
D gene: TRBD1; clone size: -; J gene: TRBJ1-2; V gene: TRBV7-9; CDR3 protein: CASNTGQGHYGYTF; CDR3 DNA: TGTGCCAGCAACACGGGACAGGGGCACTATGGCTACACCTTC
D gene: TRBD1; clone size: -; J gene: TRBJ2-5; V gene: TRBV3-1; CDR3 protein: CASSLPGQGLETQYF; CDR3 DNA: TGTGCCAGCAGCCTCCCGGGACAGGGTCTAGAGACCCAGTACTTC
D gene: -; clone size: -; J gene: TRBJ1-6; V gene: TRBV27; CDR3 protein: CASSLGRANSPLHF; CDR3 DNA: TGTGCCAGCAGTTTGGGACGGGCAAATTCACCCCTCCACTTT
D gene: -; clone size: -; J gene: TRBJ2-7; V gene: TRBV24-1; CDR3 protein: CVTSDHYEQYF; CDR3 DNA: TGTGTCACCAGTGACCACTACGAGCAGTACTTC
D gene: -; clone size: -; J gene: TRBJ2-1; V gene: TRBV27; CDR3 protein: CASVLFGGSDAYNEQFF; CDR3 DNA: TGTGCCAGCGTATTATTTGGGGGGAGTGATGCGTACAATGAGCAGTTCTTC
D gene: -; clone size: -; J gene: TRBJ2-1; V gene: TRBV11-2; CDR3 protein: CASSHLDEGQEEQFF; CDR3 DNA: TGTGCCAGCAGCCACTTAGACGAAGGGCAGGAGGAGCAGTTCTTC